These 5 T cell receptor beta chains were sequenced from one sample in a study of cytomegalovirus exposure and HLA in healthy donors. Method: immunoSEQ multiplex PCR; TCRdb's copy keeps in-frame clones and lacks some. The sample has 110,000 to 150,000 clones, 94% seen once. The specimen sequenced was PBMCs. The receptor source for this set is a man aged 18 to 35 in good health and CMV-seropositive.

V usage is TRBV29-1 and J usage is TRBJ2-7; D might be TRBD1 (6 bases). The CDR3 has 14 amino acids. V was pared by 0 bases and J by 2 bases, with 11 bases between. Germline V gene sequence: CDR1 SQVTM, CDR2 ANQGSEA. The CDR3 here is CSVEDGGRTYEQYF. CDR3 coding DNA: TGCAGCGTTGAAGATGGGGGCCGAACCTACGAGCAGTACTTC.

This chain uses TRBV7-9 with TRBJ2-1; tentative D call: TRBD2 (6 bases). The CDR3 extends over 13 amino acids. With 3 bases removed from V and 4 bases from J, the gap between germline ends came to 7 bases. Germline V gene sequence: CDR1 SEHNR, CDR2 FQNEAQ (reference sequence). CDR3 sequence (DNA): TGTGCCAGCAGCTTGGGGACTTACAATGAGCAGTTCTTC. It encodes CASSLGTYNEQFF.

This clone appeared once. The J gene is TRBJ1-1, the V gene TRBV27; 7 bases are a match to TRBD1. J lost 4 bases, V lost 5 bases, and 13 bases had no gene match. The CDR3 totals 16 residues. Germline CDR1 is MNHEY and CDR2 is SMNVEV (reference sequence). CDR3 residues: CASSPDPTGLATEAFF. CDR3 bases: TGTGCCAGCAGTCCAGATCCGACAGGGCTGGCCACTGAAGCTTTCTTT.

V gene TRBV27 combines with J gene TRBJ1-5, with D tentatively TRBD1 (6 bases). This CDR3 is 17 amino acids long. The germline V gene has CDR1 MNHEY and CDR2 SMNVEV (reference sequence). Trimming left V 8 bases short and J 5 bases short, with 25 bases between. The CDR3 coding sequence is TGTGCCAGCTCGCCGGGCAGACCGACAGGCTACCATCAGCCCCAGCATTTT. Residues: CASSPGRPTGYHQPQHF.

The CDR3 nucleotides are TGTGCCAGCAGTTACTCGCTCGGGGTGGTGGATGGCTACACCTTC. Translation: CASSYSLGVVDGYTF. The chain is built from TRBV6-5 and TRBJ1-2, with D uncertain. With 0 bases removed from V and 6 bases from J, the gap between germline ends came to 14 bases. Germline assignment: CDR1 MNHEY and CDR2 SVGAGI. The CDR3 is 15 amino acids.